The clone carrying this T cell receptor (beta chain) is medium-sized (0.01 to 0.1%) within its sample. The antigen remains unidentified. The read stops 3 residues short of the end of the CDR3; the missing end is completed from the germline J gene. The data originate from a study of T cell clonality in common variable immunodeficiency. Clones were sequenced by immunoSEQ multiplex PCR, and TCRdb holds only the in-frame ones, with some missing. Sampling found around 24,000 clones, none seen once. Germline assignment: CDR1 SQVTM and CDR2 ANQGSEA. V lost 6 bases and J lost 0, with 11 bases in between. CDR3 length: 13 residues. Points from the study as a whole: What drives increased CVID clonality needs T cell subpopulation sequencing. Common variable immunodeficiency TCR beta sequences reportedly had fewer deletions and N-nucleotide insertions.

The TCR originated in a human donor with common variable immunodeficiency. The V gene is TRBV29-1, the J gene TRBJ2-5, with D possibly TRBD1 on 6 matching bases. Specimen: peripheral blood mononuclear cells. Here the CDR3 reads CSVGHTYQETQYF. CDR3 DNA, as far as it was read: TGCAGCGTGGGACATACGTACCAAGAGACC.